This T cell receptor (beta chain) was identified during a study of cytomegalovirus exposure and HLA in healthy donors. Study background: As released early, the data held 70 million to 100 million unique TCRs from HLA-typed donors.

60 Vbeta and 13 Jbeta primers were used in PCR. The protocol was immunoSEQ multiplex PCR, while the TCRdb copy is restricted to in-frame clones and leaves out a portion. This table holds 100,000 to 120,000 clones, around four fifths found once. Germline CDR1 and CDR2: SGHNT and YENEEA. J gave up 4 bases and V 5 bases, and 7 bases lay outside the gene matches. The CDR3 spans 15 residues. Only one count was recorded for this clone. V usage is TRBV11-3 and J usage is TRBJ1-3; 8 bases fit TRBD1. The sample consisted of PBMCs. The TCR comes from a man aged 25 to 40 in good health and CMV-seropositive. The CDR3 spells CASSRDRGAGNTIYF. The DNA for the CDR3 is TGTGCCAGCAGCCGAGACAGGGGAGCGGGAAACACCATATATTTT.